This T cell receptor (beta chain) was sequenced during a study of early T cells in non-severe SARS-CoV-2 infection. Study in general: Bulk RNA taken from unsorted whole blood was sequenced, leaving chains unpaired. Broader study findings: VDJdb matching skewed toward anti-spike CD8 responses, missing private and CD4 specificities.

CDR3 length equals 13 residues. The ends were cut back, 5 bases at V and 6 bases at J, with 16 bases in the middle. CDR1 and CDR2 (germline): DFQATT, SNEGSKA (reference sequence). This clonotype came up many times. The antigen is not known. Separate cDNA molecules each had unique molecular identifiers attached to them. Via MiXCR, TCRdb re-called the 5' RACE reads, giving one row per CDR3 protein. The sample consists of 25,000 to 35,000 distinct CDR3 sequences, roughly 4.5% of them appearing once. This clonotype was obtained from an adult who was a healthcare worker with PCR-confirmed SARS-CoV-2 infection or an uninfected control (not recorded which). This material consisted of whole blood, taken at baseline. This chain links TRBV20-1 with TRBJ1-2; D is uncertain. CDR3 bases: TGCAGTGCTGAGAGGGCGGGAGGCGATGGCTACACCTTC. This codes for CSAERAGGDGYTF.